The 31 T cell receptor beta chains in this list originate from one sample, sequenced in a study of yellow fever vaccine responses in identical twins. TCRdb called the RT-PCR reads again in MiXCR, with one record for every CDR3 protein. The repertoire consists of 3,000 to 3,500 distinct CDR3 sequences, with about nine tenths occurring once and the leading ten covering 2% to 2.5%. The sample here was T cells from blood (PBMCs), unsorted or a sorted subset (not recorded which), taken before or after yellow fever vaccination (not recorded which). The receptors were sampled from a woman aged 18-35 years who received the yellow fever vaccine.

The V and J genes are TRBV5-1 and TRBJ2-1; 7 bases map to TRBD2. CDR1 and CDR2 from the germline V gene are SGHRS and YFSETQ. This CDR3 has 14 residues. The V gene end was trimmed by 2 bases and the J gene end by 4 bases; junction bases not matched to a gene: 3. CDR3 sequence: CASSFAGEYNEQFF. CDR3 in DNA: TGCGCCAGCAGCTTCGCGGGGGAATACAATGAGCAGTTCTTC.

The chain combines TRBV12-3 or TRBV12-4 with TRBJ2-3, with TRBD2 matching over 12 bases. The CDR3 consists of 18 residues. Trimming cost V 2 bases and J 2 bases; bases outside gene matches: 8. In nucleotides, the CDR3 is TGTGCCAGCAGTTTACGGACTAGCGGGACCGAGTACACAGATACGCAGTATTTT. Translating it yields CASSLRTSGTEYTDTQYF.

V usage is TRBV5-1 and J usage is TRBJ2-3; D unclear. The germline V gene has CDR1 SGHRS and CDR2 YFSETQ. The CDR3 is made up of 12 amino acids. Trimming left V 0 bases short and J 4 bases short, with 3 bases between. This CDR3 is CASSLVPDTQYF. The CDR3 DNA reads TGCGCCAGCAGCTTGGTCCCAGATACGCAGTATTTT.

This clonotype has just one count. V and J are TRBV19 and TRBJ2-1; 15 nucleotides match TRBD2. The V gene's germline CDR1 is LNHDA and CDR2 SQIVND (reference sequence). V trimming: 3 bases; J trimming: 9 bases; junction bases outside the gene matches: 6. The CDR3 consists of 16 residues. The CDR3 region is CASSIRTSGRAGEQFF. As DNA, the CDR3 is TGTGCCAGTAGTATTAGGACTAGCGGGAGGGCAGGTGAGCAGTTCTTC.

This clonotype was detected once. The CDR3 DNA follows: TGTGCCAGCAGCTTAGACAGCTCTGGGGCCAACGTCCTGACTTTC. Its protein product is CASSLDSSGANVLTF. The V gene is TRBV11-2, the J gene TRBJ2-6; D ambiguous. Germline-derived CDR1 and CDR2 are SGHAT and FQNNGV. V was pared by 0 bases and J by 0 bases, with 3 bases between. The CDR3 length is 15 residues.

V usage is TRBV5-1 and J usage is TRBJ2-2; 7 positions match TRBD1. CDR3 size: 13 residues. J lost 10 bases, V lost 0 bases, and 3 bases had no gene match. Per the germline V gene, CDR1 is SGHRS and CDR2 is YFSETQ. CDR3 amino acids: CASSLGTGEELFF. Written as DNA, the CDR3 is TGCGCCAGCAGCTTGGGGACAGGCGAGGAGCTGTTTTTT.

The chain carries TRBV29-1 and TRBJ2-3; 8 bases agree with TRBD2. Germline V gene data show CDR1 as SQVTM and CDR2 as ANQGSEA. CDR3 size: 11 residues. J gave up 6 bases and V 5 bases, and 1 base lay outside the gene matches. This CDR3 is CSVTSGDTQYF. The CDR3 DNA sequence: TGCAGCGTTACTAGCGGCGATACGCAGTATTTT.

The chain joins TRBV5-1 to TRBJ1-1; the D gene is possibly TRBD1 (6 bases). There are 15 residues in the CDR3. The germline V gene has CDR1 SGHRS and CDR2 YFSETQ. V was pared by 4 bases and J by 6 bases, with 19 bases between. CDR3 sequence: CASSPPDRPHSEAFF. The CDR3, as DNA: TGCGCCAGCAGCCCTCCGGACAGACCCCATTCTGAAGCTTTCTTT.

This clonotype was detected a few times. CDR3 nucleotides: TGTGCCAGCAGCCATGGCGGGGGGGCCAACAATGAGCAGTTCTTC. Its protein product is CASSHGGGANNEQFF. This chain uses TRBV3-1 with TRBJ2-1; TRBD2 aligns across 9 bases. Germline-derived CDR1 and CDR2 are LGHDT and YNNKEL (reference sequence). The ends lost 3 bases at V and 5 bases at J; junction bases unmatched: 5. The CDR3 has 15 amino acids.

The chain combines TRBV5-4 with TRBJ1-5; possible D gene TRBD1, 6 bases. V was clipped by 4 bases and J by 5 bases, with 13 bases between them. CDR1 is SGHNT, CDR2 YYREEE, per germline (reference sequence). This CDR3 has 14 residues. The CDR3 protein is CASSAIRGHQPQHF. CDR3 bases: TGTGCCAGCAGCGCAATCAGGGGACATCAGCCCCAGCATTTT.

CDR3 nucleotide sequence: TGTGCCAGCAGTGTCGGCAATCAGCCCCAGCATTTT. Protein sequence: CASSVGNQPQHF. The rearrangement joins TRBV2 to TRBJ1-5; D uncertain. Germline assignment: CDR1 SNHLY and CDR2 FYNNEI. Between the trimmed V and J ends, which lost 4 bases and 2 bases, there was a span of 3 bases. The CDR3 spans 12 residues.

A remark on this clonotype: One junction end disagrees with the germline gene, perhaps due to a read error. This chain links TRBV20-1 with TRBJ1-4; D unresolved. CDR1 is DFQATT, CDR2 SNEGSKA, per germline (reference sequence). CDR3 length: 13 amino acids. The CDR3 spells CSARDWRNEKLFF. In DNA form, the CDR3 reads TGCAGTGCCAGAGACTGGCGAAATGAAAAACTGTTTTTT.

The rearrangement uses TRBV23-1 and TRBJ1-2; D remains unclear. TRBV23-1 is identified as an open reading frame with a role that is uncertain. The CDR3 length is 14 residues. Trimming removed 2 bases at V and 1 base at J, with 8 bases between. This CDR3 is CASSQIEINYGYTF. The CDR3 DNA reads TGCGCCAGCAGTCAAATCGAGATTAACTATGGCTACACCTTC.

The chain combines TRBV11-1 with TRBJ2-2; TRBD1 might be the D (6 bases). The CDR3 extends over 15 amino acids. V was shortened by 1 base and J by 6 bases, with 12 bases between the two germline ends. The germline V gene has CDR1 SGHAT and CDR2 FQDESV (reference sequence). CDR3 in amino acids: CASSLGQTGPGELFF. CDR3 coding DNA: TGTGCCAGCAGCTTAGGGCAGACAGGACCCGGGGAGCTGTTTTTT. Filled out from reference TRBV11-1 and TRBJ2-2, the complete variable domain reads EAEVAQSPRYKITEKSQAVAFWCDPISGHATLYWYRQILGQGPELLVQFQDESVVDDSQLPKDRFSAERLKGVDSTLKIQPAELGDSAMYLCASSLGQTGPGELFFGEGSRLTVL.

J is TRBJ2-1 and V is TRBV19, with 10 nucleotides matching TRBD2. The CDR3 consists of 13 residues. The J segment lost 9 bases and the V segment lost 6 bases, leaving 5 bases of the junction unmatched. Germline lookup yields CDR1 LNHDA and CDR2 SQIVND (reference sequence). The CDR3 DNA is TGTGCCAGTAGCGTCACTAGCGGGACTGAGCAGTTCTTC. It specifies CASSVTSGTEQFF. Full variable domain (rest looked up from reference TRBV19 and TRBJ2-1): DGGITQSPKYLFRKEGQNVTLSCEQNLNHDAMYWYRQDPGQGLRLIYYSQIVNDFQKGDIAEGYSVSREKKESFPLTVTSAQKNPTAFYLCASSVTSGTEQFFGPGTRLTVL.

The V gene is TRBV21-1, the J gene TRBJ2-7; the table's D call TRBD2 went unverified against the DNA. TRBV21-1 is deemed a pseudogene. This CDR3 spans 15 amino acids. The CDR3 here is CASSKYYGETYEQYF. In nucleotides, the CDR3 is TGTGCCAGCAGCAAGTATTACGGGGAGACCTACGAGCAGTACTTC.

The rearrangement uses TRBV20-1 and TRBJ2-7; D gene ambiguous. Germline CDR1 DFQATT, CDR2 SNEGSKA (reference sequence). V lost 3 bases and J lost 7, with 10 bases in between. This CDR3 spans 11 amino acids. Here the CDR3 DNA reads TGCAGTGCTAGTGACGTAGGGGAGCAGTACTTC. This gives the protein CSASDVGEQYF.

The chain joins TRBV20-1 to TRBJ1-5; D gene ambiguous. The CDR3 is 13 residues long. The V end lost 0 bases, the J end lost 4 bases, and 7 bases lay between the germline ends. Germline V lookup: CDR1 DFQATT, CDR2 SNEGSKA (reference sequence). The DNA of the CDR3 is TGCAGTGCTAGAGATAAAAGGAATCAGCCCCAGCATTTT. Its translation: CSARDKRNQPQHF.

The chain carries TRBV12-3 or TRBV12-4 and TRBJ1-4; D gene ambiguous. The CDR3 is 16 amino acids. The ends were cut back, 0 bases at V and 1 base at J, with 9 bases in the middle. Here the CDR3 reads CASSLAGIITNEKLFF. CDR3 bases: TGTGCCAGCAGTTTAGCGGGGATCATAACTAATGAAAAACTGTTTTTT.

The gene calls are TRBV15 and TRBJ1-2; possibly TRBD1 for D (6 bases). Germline V gene sequence: CDR1 LNHNV, CDR2 YYDKDF (reference sequence). This CDR3 comprises 17 residues. Trimming shortened V by 3 bases and J by 2 bases, and 19 bases separated the two germline ends. CDR3 nucleotide sequence: TGTGCCACCAGCAGTCCCTTTCCAGGGACACTAAACTATGGCTACACCTTC. Translating it yields CATSSPFPGTLNYGYTF.

V and J are TRBV15 and TRBJ1-6; perhaps TRBD1 as D (5 bases). Trimming took 5 bases from V and 4 from J, leaving 12 bases between them. CDR1 LNHNV and CDR2 YYDKDF come from the germline V gene (reference sequence). The CDR3 sequence is 15 residues long. The CDR3 reads CATSLRDGYNSPLHF. CDR3 DNA sequence: TGTGCCACCAGCCTCCGGGACGGGTATAATTCACCCCTCCACTTT.

A few counts support this clonotype. V gene TRBV4-1 combines with J gene TRBJ1-5; D remains ambiguous. There are 16 residues in the CDR3. Looked up from germline, CDR1 is MGHRA and CDR2 is YSYEKL. The V end lost 6 bases, the J end lost 0 bases, and 15 bases lay between the germline ends. CDR3 nucleotide sequence: TGCGCCAGCAGGAGGACCTCGGCTCCTAGCAATCAGCCCCAGCATTTT. This sequence encodes CASRRTSAPSNQPQHF.

The sample holds one count of this clonotype. The rearrangement uses TRBV21-1 and TRBJ1-4. TRBV21-1 is a pseudogene locus. CDR3 length: 13 amino acids. CDR3 sequence reads: CASSKSSNEKLFF. Written as DNA, the CDR3 is TGTGCCAGCAGCAAATCTAGTAATGAAAAACTGTTTTTT.

This chain joins TRBV18 and TRBJ2-4; TRBD2 agrees at 8 bases. V lost 3 bases and J lost 9; bases outside the gene matches: 16. The CDR3 spans 17 residues. Germline lookup yields CDR1 KGHSH and CDR2 LQKENI. The CDR3 region is CASSPRLRPGLVSIQYF. As DNA, the CDR3 is TGTGCCAGCTCACCTCGACTAAGACCGGGACTAGTAAGCATTCAGTACTTC.

The chain recombines TRBV29-1 with TRBJ1-2; D remains unclear. The length of the CDR3 is 16 residues. Trimming left V 4 bases short and J 4 bases short, with 22 bases between. Germline values: CDR1 SQVTM, CDR2 ANQGSEA. Here the CDR3 DNA reads TGCAGCGTTGCTCGGGTTCAGGCCTTAAACCCCTATGGCTACACCTTC. This translates into CSVARVQALNPYGYTF.

In nucleotides, the CDR3 is TGCAGTGCCGCCGCCCGGGGGAACACTGAAGCTTTCTTT. This translates into CSAAARGNTEAFF. This chain links TRBV20-1 with TRBJ1-1; D is unclear. Germline values: CDR1 DFQATT, CDR2 SNEGSKA (reference sequence). Trimming cost V 6 bases and J 1 base, with 12 bases left between them. CDR3 length equals 13 residues.

This clonotype was detected only a few times. The CDR3 region is CASSLGVGQGRQPQHF. As DNA, the CDR3 is TGTGCCAGCAGCTTAGGGGTGGGGCAGGGACGTCAGCCCCAGCATTTT. The rearrangement links TRBV11-2 to TRBJ1-5, with a possible D match to TRBD1 (5 bases). V gave up 1 base and J gave up 6 bases, with 16 bases separating them. The CDR3 has 16 amino acids. CDR1 SGHAT and CDR2 FQNNGV come from the germline V gene.

V and J are TRBV11-1 and TRBJ1-5; no clear D gene. The V gene's germline CDR1 is SGHAT and CDR2 FQDESV (reference sequence). Deletions cut 4 bases from V and 5 bases from J, with 9 bases between. There are 13 residues in the CDR3. CDR3 in DNA: TGTGCCAGCAGCTACAGCAGTGATCAGCCCCAGCATTTT. As protein: CASSYSSDQPQHF.

The CDR3 bases are TGTGCCAGCAGTCCGACAGGGGTCTCCTATGGCTACACCTTC. Translating it yields CASSPTGVSYGYTF. V gene TRBV12-3 or TRBV12-4 combines with J gene TRBJ1-2; 8 positions match TRBD1. The trim removed 5 bases at V and 4 bases at J, leaving 6 bases unmatched. The CDR3 sequence is 14 residues long.

The chain couples TRBV29-1 to TRBJ2-7; 10 bases align to TRBD2. The CDR3 sequence is 15 residues long. Germline CDR1 is SQVTM and CDR2 is ANQGSEA. The V and J ends lost 6 bases and 2 bases, in that order; junction bases with no gene match: 10. CDR3 in DNA: TGCAGCGTGACCGCCCCTAGCGGGAGAGCCTACGAGCAGTACTTC. This encodes CSVTAPSGRAYEQYF.

This clonotype was recorded once. V usage is TRBV11-1 and J usage is TRBJ2-2, with D hard to call. The CDR3 sequence is 14 residues long. V shed 6 bases and J shed 5 bases, with 13 bases lying between them. Germline V gene sequence: CDR1 SGHAT, CDR2 FQDESV (reference sequence). The CDR3 spells CASRRTLRTGELFF. Written as DNA, the CDR3 is TGTGCCAGCAGACGTACCTTGCGGACCGGGGAGCTGTTTTTT.